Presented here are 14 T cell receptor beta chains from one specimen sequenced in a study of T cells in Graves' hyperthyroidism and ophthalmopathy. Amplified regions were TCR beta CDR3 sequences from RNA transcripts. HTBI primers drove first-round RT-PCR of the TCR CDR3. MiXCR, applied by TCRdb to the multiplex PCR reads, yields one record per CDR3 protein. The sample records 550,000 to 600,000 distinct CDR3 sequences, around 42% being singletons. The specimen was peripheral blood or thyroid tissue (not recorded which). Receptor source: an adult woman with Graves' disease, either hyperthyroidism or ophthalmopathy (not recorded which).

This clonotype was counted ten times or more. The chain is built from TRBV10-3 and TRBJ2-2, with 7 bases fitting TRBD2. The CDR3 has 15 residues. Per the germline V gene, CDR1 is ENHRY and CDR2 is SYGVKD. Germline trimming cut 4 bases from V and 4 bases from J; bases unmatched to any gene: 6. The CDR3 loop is CAISGGGRATGELFF. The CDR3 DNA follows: TGTGCCATCAGTGGAGGAGGGAGGGCCACCGGGGAGCTGTTTTTT.

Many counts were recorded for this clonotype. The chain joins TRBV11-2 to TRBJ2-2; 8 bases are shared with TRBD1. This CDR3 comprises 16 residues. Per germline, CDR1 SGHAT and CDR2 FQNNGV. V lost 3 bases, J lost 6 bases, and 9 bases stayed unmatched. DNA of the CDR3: TGTGCCAGCAGCTTCACCCAGGGGGCTTGGGCCGGGGAGCTGTTTTTT. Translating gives CASSFTQGAWAGELFF.

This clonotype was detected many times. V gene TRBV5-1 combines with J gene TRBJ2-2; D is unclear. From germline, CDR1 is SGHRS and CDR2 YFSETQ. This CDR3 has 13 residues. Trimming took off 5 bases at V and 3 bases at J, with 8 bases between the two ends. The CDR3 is CASSLQDTGELFF. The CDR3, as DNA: TGCGCCAGCAGTCTCCAGGACACCGGGGAGCTGTTTTTT.

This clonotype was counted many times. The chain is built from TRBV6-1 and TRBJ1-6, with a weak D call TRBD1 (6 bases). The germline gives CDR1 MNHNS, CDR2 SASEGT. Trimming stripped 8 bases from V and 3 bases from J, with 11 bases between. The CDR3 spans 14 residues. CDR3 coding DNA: TGTGCCAGCGGATTGGACAGCTATAATTCACCCCTCCACTTT. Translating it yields CASGLDSYNSPLHF.

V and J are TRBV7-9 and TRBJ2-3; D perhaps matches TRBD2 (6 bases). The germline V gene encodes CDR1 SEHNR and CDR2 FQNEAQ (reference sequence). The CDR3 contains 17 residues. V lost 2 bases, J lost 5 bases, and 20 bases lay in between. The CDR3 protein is CASSLSRLGRRGDTQYF. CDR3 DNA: TGTGCCAGCAGCTTATCGCGGCTAGGCAGGAGGGGAGATACGCAGTATTTT.

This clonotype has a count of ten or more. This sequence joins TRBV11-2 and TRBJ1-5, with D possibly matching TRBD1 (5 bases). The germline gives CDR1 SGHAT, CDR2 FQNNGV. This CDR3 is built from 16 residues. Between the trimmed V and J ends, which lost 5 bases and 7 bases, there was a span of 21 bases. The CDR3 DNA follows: TGTGCCAGCAGCCTACACGCAGGGTACCAGGACCAGCCCCAGCATTTT. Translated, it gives CASSLHAGYQDQPQHF.

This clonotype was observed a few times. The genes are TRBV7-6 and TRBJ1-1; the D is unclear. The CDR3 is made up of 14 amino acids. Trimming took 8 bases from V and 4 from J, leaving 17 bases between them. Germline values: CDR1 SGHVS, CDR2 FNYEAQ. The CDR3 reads CASLPGIMATEAFF. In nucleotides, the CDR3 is TGTGCCAGCCTCCCCGGTATAATGGCCACTGAAGCTTTCTTT. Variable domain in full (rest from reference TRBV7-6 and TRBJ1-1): GAGVSQSPRYKVTKRGQDVALRCDPISGHVSLYWYRQALGQGPEFLTYFNYEAQQDKSGLPNDRFSAERPEGSISTLTIQRTEQRDSAMYRCASLPGIMATEAFFGQGTRLTVV.

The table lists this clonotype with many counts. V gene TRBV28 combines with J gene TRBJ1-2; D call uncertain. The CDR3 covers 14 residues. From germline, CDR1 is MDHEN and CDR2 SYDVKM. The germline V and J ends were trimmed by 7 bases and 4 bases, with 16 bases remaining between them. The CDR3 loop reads CASTPHPNFYGYTF. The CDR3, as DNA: TGTGCCAGCACCCCTCACCCCAACTTCTATGGCTACACCTTC.

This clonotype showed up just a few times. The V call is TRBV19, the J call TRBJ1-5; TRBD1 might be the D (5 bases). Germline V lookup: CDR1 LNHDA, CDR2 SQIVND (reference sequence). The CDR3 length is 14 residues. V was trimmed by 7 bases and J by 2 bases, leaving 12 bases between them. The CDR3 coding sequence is TGTGCCAGTACCGGGGGGTCGGGCAATCAGCCCCAGCATTTT. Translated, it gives CASTGGSGNQPQHF. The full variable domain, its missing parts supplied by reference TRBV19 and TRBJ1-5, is DGGITQSPKYLFRKEGQNVTLSCEQNLNHDAMYWYRQDPGQGLRLIYYSQIVNDFQKGDIAEGYSVSREKKESFPLTVTSAQKNPTAFYLCASTGGSGNQPQHFGDGTRLSIL.

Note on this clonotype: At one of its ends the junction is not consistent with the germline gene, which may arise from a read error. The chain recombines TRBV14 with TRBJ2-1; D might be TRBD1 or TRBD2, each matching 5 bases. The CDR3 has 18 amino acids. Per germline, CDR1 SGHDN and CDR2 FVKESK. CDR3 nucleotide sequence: TGTGCCAGCAGCCATGAACTAGAGAGCAGGGTCTCCCACAATGAGCAGTTCTTC. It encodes CASSHELESRVSHNEQFF.

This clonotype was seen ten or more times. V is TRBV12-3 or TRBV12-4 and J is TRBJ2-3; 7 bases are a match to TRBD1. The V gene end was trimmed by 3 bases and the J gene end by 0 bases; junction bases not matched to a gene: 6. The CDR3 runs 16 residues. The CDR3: CASSLWDSSSTDTQYF. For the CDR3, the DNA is TGTGCCAGCAGTTTGTGGGACAGCAGTAGCACAGATACGCAGTATTTT.

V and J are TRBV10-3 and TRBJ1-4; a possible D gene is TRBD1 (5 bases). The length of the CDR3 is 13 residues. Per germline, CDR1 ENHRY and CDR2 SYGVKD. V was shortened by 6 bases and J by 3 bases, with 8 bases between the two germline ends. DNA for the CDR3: TGTGCCATCAGCGGACAACCTAATGAAAAACTGTTTTTT. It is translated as CAISGQPNEKLFF.

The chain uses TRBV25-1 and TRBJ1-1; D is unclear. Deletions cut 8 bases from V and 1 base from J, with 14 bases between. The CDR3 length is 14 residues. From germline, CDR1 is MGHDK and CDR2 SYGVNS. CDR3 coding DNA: TGTGCCAGCTCGCTTCAAGATACGAACACTGAAGCTTTCTTT. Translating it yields CASSLQDTNTEAFF.

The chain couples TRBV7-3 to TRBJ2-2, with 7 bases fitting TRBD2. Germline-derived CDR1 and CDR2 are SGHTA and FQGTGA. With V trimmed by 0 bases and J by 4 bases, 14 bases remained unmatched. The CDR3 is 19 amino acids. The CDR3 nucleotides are TGTGCCAGCAGCTTAACGGATGGGGGGGGGTCACTGGGCACCGGGGAGCTGTTTTTT. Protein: CASSLTDGGGSLGTGELFF.